The clone carrying this T cell receptor (beta chain) was seen repeatedly, ten times or more. MiXCR was run by TCRdb on the 5' RACE reads, yielding one entry per CDR3 protein. The data hold approximately 97,000 distinct CDR3 sequences, with 9.5% to 11% observed a single time. The data originate from a study of early T cells in non-severe SARS-CoV-2 infection. This CDR3 comprises 15 residues. Germline V gene lookup returns CDR1 SGHTA and CDR2 FQGNSA. V was pared by 5 bases and J by 2 bases, with 5 bases of the junction left unmatched. Source: whole blood, taken at baseline. This rearrangement joins TRBV7-2 to TRBJ2-3; the match to TRBD2 covers 9 bases. The TCR was taken from an adult who was a healthcare worker with PCR-confirmed SARS-CoV-2 infection or an uninfected control (not recorded which). In DNA, the CDR3 is TGTGCCAGCAGCCAGACTAGCGGATACACAGATACGCAGTATTTT. This translates into CASSQTSGYTDTQYF.